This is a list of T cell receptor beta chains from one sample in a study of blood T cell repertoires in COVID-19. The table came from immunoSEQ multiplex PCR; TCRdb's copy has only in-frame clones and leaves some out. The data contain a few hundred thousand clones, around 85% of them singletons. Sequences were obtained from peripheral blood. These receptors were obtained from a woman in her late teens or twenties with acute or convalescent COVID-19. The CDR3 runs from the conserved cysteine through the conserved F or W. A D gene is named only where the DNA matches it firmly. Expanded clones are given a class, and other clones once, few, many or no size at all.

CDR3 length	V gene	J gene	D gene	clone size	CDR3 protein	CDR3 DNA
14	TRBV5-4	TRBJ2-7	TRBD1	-	CASSLGQGGYEQYF	TGTGCCAGCAGCTTAGGACAGGGAGGCTACGAGCAGTACTTC
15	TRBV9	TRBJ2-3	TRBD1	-	CASSSTGGYTDTQYF	TGTGCCAGCAGCTCGACAGGGGGTTACACAGATACGCAGTATTTT
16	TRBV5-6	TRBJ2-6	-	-	CASSPIPGSGANVLTF	TGTGCCAGCAGCCCTATTCCAGGATCTGGGGCCAACGTCCTGACTTTC
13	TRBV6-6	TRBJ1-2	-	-	CASSGYDTYGYTF	TGTGCCAGCAGTGGTTACGACACCTATGGCTACACCTTC
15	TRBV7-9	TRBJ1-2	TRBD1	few	CASSLAGTGADGYTF	TGTGCCAGCAGCTTAGCCGGGACAGGGGCGGATGGCTACACCTTC
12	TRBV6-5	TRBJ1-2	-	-	CASSPNRVGYTF	TGTGCCAGCAGCCCAAACAGGGTTGGCTACACCTTC
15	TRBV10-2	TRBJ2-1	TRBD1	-	CASRGTGDGYNEQFF	TGCGCCAGCAGGGGGACAGGGGATGGCTACAATGAGCAGTTCTTC
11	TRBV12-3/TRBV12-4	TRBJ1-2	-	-	CASSYGGGYTF	TGTGCCAGCAGTTACGGGGGAGGCTACACCTTC
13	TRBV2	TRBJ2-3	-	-	CASSNTGANTQYF	TGTGCCAGCAGTAATACAGGAGCGAATACGCAGTATTTT
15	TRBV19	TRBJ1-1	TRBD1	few	CASSIDHRGGTEAFF	TGTGCCAGTAGTATAGACCACAGGGGGGGAACTGAAGCTTTCTTT
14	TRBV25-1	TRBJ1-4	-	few	CASSEYRVGEKLFF	TGTGCCAGCAGTGAATACAGGGTTGGTGAAAAACTGTTTTTT
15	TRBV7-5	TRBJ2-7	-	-	CARSSWGGGSYEQYF	-
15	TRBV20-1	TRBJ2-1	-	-	CSASNDREEYNEQFF	TGCAGTGCTAGTAACGACAGGGAGGAATACAATGAGCAGTTCTTC
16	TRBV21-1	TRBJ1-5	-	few	CASSNPTGRKGQPQHF	TGTGCCAGCAGCAACCCGACAGGGAGAAAAGGCCAGCCCCAGCATTTT
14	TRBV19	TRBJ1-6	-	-	CASSEGRNNSPLHF	TGTGCCAGTAGTGAGGGCAGGAATAATTCACCCCTCCACTTT
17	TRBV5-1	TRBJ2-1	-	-	CASSLETGRTSYNEQFF	TGCGCCAGCAGCTTGGAGACCGGCCGGACTTCCTACAATGAGCAGTTCTTC
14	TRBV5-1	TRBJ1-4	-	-	CASSPTGGNEKLFF	TGCGCCAGCAGCCCGACTGGGGGCAACGAAAAACTGTTTTTT
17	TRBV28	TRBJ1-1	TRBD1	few	CASRPAGTAIRRTEAFF	TGTGCCAGCAGGCCGGCCGGGACAGCTATACGTCGCACTGAAGCTTTCTTT
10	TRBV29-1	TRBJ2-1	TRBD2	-	CSVVAGEVFF	TGCAGCGTCGTAGCGGGAGAGGTGTTCTTC
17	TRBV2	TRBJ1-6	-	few	CASSPGAGGAGSSPLHF	TGTGCCAGCAGTCCCGGTGCGGGGGGGGCGGGAAGTTCACCCCTCCACTTT
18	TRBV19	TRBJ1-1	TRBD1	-	CASSRGQDRGFKNTEAFF	TGTGCCAGTAGTAGGGGACAGGACAGGGGATTTAAAAACACTGAAGCTTTCTTT
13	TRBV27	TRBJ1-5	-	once	CASSSSSNQPQHF	TGTGCCAGCAGTTCTTCTAGCAATCAGCCCCAGCATTTT
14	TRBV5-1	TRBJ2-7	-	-	CASSLGPRDYEQYF	TGCGCCAGCAGCTTGGGACCGAGAGACTATGAGCAGTACTTC
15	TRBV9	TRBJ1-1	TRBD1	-	CASSAGTGRNTEAFF	TGTGCCAGCAGCGCGGGGACAGGGAGGAACACTGAAGCTTTCTTT
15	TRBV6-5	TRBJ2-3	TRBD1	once	CASRRPGQGTDTQYF	TGTGCCAGCAGGCGGCCGGGACAGGGGACAGATACGCAGTATTTT
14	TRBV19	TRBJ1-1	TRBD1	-	CASSTTGGPTEAFF	TGTGCCAGTAGTACCACAGGGGGTCCCACTGAAGCTTTCTTT
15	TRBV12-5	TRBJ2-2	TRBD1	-	CASGPGTGRTGELFF	TGTGCTAGTGGTCCCGGGACAGGTAGGACCGGGGAGCTGTTTTTT
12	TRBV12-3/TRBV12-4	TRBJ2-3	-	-	CASSPSTDTQYF	TGTGCCAGCAGTCCAAGCACAGATACGCAGTATTTT
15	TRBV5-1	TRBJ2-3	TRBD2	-	CASSLPAGGQDTQYF	TGCGCCAGCAGCCTCCCCGCGGGGGGGCAGGATACGCAGTATTTT
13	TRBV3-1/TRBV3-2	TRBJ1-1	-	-	CASSQKLQAEAFF	TGTGCCAGCAGCCAGAAACTTCAGGCTGAAGCTTTCTTT
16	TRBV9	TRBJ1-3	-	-	CASSVGAGPSGNTIYF	TGTGCCAGCAGCGTAGGGGCAGGGCCCTCTGGAAACACCATATATTTT
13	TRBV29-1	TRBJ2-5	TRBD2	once	CSVDGGGRETQYF	TGCAGCGTTGACGGCGGGGGGCGTGAGACCCAGTACTTC
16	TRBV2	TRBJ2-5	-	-	CASERSLGGARETQYF	TGTGCCAGCGAGAGGTCCCTAGGGGGGGCTCGAGAGACCCAGTACTTC
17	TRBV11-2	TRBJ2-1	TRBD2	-	CASSPPGGTSLYNEQFF	TGTGCCAGCAGCCCCCCGGGGGGGACTAGCCTTTACAATGAGCAGTTCTTC
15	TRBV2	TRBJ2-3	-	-	CASSDRSSSTDTQYF	TGTGCCAGCAGTGACAGGTCGTCTAGCACAGATACGCAGTATTTT